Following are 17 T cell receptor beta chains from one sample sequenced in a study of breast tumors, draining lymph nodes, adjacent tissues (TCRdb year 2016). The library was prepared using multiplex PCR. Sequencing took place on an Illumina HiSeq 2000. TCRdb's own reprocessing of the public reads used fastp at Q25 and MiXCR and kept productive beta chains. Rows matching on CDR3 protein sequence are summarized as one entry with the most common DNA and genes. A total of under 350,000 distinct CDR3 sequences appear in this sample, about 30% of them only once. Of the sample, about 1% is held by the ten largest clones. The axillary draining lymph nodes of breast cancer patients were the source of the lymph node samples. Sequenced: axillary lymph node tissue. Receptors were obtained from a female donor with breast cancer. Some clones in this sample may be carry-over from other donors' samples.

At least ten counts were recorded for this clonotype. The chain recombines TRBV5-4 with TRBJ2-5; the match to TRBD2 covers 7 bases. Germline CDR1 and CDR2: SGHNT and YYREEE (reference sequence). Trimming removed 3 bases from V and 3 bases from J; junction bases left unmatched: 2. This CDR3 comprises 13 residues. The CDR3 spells CASSSAGEETQYF. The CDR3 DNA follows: TGTGCCAGCAGCTCGGCGGGGGAAGAGACCCAGTACTTC.

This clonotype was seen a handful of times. The CDR3 reads CASSPSTTGRETQYF. The CDR3 nucleotides are TGTGCCAGCAGCCCGTCCACTACCGGGCGGGAGACCCAGTACTTC. This chain uses TRBV5-6 with TRBJ2-5; no clear D gene. Germline V gene lookup returns CDR1 SGHDT and CDR2 YYEEEE. The V end was cut by 4 bases, the J end by 5 bases, with 18 bases between. The CDR3 totals 15 residues.

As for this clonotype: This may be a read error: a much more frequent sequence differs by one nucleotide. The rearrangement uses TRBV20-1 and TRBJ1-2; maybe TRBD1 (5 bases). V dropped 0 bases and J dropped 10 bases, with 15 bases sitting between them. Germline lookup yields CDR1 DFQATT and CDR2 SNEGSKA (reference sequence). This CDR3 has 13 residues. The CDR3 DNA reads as TGCAGTGCTAGAGATCTACGTGGGACTGCCTACACCTTC. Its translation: CSARDLRGTAYTF.

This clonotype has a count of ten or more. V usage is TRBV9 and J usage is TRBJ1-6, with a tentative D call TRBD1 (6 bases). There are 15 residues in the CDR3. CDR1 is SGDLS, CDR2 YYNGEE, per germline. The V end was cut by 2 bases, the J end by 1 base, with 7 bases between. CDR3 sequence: CASSVQGSYNSPLHF. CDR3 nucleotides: TGTGCCAGCAGCGTCCAGGGGTCCTATAATTCACCCCTCCACTTT.

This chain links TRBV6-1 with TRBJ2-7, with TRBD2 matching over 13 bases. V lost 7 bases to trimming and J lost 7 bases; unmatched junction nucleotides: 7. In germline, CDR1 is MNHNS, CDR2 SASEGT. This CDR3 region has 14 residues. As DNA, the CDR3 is TGTGCCAGCACCGGGACTAGCGGGATCGGTGAGCAGTACTTC. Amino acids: CASTGTSGIGEQYF.

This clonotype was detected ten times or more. The CDR3 spells CATSDGMVLGGTGELFF. The CDR3 bases are TGTGCCACCAGTGATGGAATGGTGTTAGGAGGGACCGGGGAGCTGTTTTTT. The V call is TRBV24-1, the J call TRBJ2-2; D is possibly TRBD2 (6 bases). The CDR3 sequence is 17 residues long. The V gene lost 3 bases and the J gene lost 5 bases, with 18 bases spanning the gap. Germline V gene data show CDR1 as KGHDR and CDR2 as SFDVKD.

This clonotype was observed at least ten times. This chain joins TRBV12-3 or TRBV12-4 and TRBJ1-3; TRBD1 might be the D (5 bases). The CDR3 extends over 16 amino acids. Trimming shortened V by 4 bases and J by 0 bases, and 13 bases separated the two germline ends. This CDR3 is CASSSRTRSSGNTIYF. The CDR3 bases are TGTGCCAGCAGTTCCCGGACACGGAGCTCTGGAAACACCATATATTTT.

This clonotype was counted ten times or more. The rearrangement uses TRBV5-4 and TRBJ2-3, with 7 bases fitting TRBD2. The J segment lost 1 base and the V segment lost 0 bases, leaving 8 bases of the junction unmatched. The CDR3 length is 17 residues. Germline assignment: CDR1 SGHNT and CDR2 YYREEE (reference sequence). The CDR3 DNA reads TGTGCCAGCAGCTTGGCGACCCATGCGGGAGGCACAGATACGCAGTATTTT. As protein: CASSLATHAGGTDTQYF.

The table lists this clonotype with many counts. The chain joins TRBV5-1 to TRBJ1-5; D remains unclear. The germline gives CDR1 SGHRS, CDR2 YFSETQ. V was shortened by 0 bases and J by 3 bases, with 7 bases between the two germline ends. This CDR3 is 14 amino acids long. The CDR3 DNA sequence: TGCGCCAGCAGCTTGGGAGGGAACAATCAGCCCCAGCATTTT. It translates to CASSLGGNNQPQHF.

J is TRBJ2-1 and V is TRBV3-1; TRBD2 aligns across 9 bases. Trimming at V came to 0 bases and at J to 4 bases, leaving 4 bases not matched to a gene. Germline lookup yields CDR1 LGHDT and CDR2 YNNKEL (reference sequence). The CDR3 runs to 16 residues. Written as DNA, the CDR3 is TGTGCCAGCAGCCAAGATAGCGGGAGTATTTACAATGAGCAGTTCTTC. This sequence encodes CASSQDSGSIYNEQFF.

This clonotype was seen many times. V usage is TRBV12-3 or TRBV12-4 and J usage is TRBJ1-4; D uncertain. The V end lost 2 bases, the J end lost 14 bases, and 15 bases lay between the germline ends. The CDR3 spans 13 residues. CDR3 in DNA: TGTGCCAGCAGTTTAAGGGCCCTACCTGGGCTGTTTTTT. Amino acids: CASSLRALPGLFF.

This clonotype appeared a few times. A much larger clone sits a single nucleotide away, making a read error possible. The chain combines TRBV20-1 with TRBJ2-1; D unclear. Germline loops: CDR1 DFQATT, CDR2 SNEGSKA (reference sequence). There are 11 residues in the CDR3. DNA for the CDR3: TGCAGTGCCCCCCGCCCGAGAGAGCAGTCCTTC. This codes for CSAPRPREQSF.

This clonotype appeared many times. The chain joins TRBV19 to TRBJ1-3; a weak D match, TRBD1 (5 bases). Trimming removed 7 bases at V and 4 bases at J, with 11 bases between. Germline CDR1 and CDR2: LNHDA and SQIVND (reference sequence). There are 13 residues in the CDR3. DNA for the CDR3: TGTGCCAGTATCGGGCAGGGAGGAAACACCATATATTTT. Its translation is CASIGQGGNTIYF. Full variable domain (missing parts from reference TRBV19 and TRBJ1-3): DGGITQSPKYLFRKEGQNVTLSCEQNLNHDAMYWYRQDPGQGLRLIYYSQIVNDFQKGDIAEGYSVSREKKESFPLTVTSAQKNPTAFYLCASIGQGGNTIYFGEGSWLTVV.

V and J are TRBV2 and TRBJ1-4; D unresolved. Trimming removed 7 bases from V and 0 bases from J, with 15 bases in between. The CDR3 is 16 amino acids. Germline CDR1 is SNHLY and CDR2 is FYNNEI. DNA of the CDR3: TGTGCCAGCAACCCCTCCGAGGGTACAACTAATGAAAAACTGTTTTTT. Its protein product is CASNPSEGTTNEKLFF.

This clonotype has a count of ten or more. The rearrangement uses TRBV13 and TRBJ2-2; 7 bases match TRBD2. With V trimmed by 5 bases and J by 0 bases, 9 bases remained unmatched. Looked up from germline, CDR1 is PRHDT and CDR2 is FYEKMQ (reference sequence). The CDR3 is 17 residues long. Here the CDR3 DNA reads TGTGCCAGCAGCCTAACGACCAGCGGGACGAACACCGGGGAGCTGTTTTTT. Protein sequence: CASSLTTSGTNTGELFF. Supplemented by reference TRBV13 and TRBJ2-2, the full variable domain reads AAGVIQSPRHLIKEKRETATLKCYPIPRHDTVYWYQQGPGQDPQFLISFYEKMQSDKGSIPDRFSAQQFSDYHSELNMSSLELGDSALYFCASSLTTSGTNTGELFFGEGSRLTVL.

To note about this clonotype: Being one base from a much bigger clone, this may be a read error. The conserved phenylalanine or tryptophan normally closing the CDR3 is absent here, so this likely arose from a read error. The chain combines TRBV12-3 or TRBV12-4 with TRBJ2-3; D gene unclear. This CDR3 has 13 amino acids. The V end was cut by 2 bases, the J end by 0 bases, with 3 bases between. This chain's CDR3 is CASSLHSTDTQYS. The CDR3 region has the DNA TGTGCCAGCAGTTTACACAGCACAGATACGCAGTATTCT.

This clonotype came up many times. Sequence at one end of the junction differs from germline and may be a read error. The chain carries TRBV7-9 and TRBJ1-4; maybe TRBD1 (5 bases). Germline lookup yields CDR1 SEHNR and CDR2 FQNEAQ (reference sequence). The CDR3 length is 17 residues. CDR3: CASSLGRDSATSEKLFF. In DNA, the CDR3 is TGTGCCAGCAGCTTAGGCCGAGACAGTGCAACTAGTGAAAAACTGTTTTTT.